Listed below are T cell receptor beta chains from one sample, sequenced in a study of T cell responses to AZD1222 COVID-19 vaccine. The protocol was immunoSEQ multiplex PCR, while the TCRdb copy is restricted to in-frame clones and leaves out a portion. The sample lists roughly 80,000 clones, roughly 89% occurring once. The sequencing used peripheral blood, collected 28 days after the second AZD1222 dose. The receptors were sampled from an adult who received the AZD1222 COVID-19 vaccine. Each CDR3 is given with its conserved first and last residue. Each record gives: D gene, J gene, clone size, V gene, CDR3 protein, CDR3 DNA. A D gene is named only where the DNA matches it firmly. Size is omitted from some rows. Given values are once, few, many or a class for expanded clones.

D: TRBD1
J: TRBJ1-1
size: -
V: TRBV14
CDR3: CASSQQGAMNTEAFF
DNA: TGTGCCAGCAGCCAACAGGGGGCTATGAACACTGAAGCTTTCTTT

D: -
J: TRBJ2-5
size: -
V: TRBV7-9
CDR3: CASSPQGETQYF
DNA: TGTGCCAGCAGCCCCCAGGGAGAGACCCAGTACTTC

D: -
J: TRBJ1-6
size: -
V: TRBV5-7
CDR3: CASATETYNSPLHF
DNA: TGTGCCAGCGCGACAGAAACATATAATTCACCCCTCCACTTT

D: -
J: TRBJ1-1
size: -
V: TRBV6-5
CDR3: CASRLGVDITPFF
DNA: TGTGCCAGCAGATTGGGTGTGGACATCACTCCTTTCTTT

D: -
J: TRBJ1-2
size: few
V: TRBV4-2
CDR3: CASSQGMSEGANYGYTF
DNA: TGTGCCAGCAGCCAAGGGATGAGTGAGGGGGCTAACTATGGCTACACCTTC

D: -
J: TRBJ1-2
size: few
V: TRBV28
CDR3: CASSPTTGAYGYTF
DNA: TGTGCCAGCAGTCCCACGACGGGAGCCTATGGCTACACCTTC

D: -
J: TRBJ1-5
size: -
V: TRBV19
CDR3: CASSGIDQPQHF
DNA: TGTGCCAGTTCAGGTATTGATCAGCCCCAGCATTTT

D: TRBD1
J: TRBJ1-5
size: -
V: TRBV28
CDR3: CASSTDQGGNQPQHF
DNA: TGTGCCAGCAGTACCGATCAGGGGGGCAATCAGCCCCAGCATTTT

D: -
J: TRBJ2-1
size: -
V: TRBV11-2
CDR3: CASSTDSNEQFF
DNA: TGTGCCAGCAGCACGGACAGCAATGAGCAGTTCTTC

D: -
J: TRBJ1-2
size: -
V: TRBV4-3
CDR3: CASSPLAPQGYYGYTF
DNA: TGCGCCAGCAGCCCCCTGGCCCCTCAGGGCTACTATGGCTACACCTTC

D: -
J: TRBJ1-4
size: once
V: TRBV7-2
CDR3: CASSLGDGYNEKLFF
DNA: TGTGCCAGCAGCTTAGGCGACGGCTATAATGAAAAACTGTTTTTT

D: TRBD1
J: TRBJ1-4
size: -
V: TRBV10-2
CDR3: CASTKNRGTNEKLFF
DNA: TGCGCCAGCACGAAAAACAGGGGAACTAATGAAAAACTGTTTTTT

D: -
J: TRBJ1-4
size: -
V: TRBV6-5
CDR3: CASSWTATNEKLFF
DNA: TGTGCCAGCTCCTGGACAGCAACTAATGAAAAACTGTTTTTT

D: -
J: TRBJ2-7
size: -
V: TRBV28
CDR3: CASRTPGPNYEQYF
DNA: TGTGCCAGCAGAACCCCGGGTCCCAATTACGAGCAGTACTTC

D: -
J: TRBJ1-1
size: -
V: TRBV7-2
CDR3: CASSLGGGYAFF
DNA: TGTGCCAGCAGCTTGGGTGGGGGGTATGCTTTCTTT

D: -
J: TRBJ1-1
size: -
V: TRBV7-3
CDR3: CASSPLGGTEAFF
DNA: TGTGCCAGCAGCCCGCTGGGGGGCACTGAAGCTTTCTTT

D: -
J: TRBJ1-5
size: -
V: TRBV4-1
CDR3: CASSQEPVREGQPQHF
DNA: TGCGCCAGCAGCCAAGAACCCGTGAGGGAGGGACAGCCCCAGCATTTT

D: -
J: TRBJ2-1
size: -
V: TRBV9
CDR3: CASSVATGNEQFF
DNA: TGTGCCAGCAGCGTAGCTACGGGGAATGAGCAGTTCTTC

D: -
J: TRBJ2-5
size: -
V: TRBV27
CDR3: CASGLGGELRETQYF
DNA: TGTGCCAGCGGCCTAGGTGGGGAGCTAAGAGAGACCCAGTACTTC

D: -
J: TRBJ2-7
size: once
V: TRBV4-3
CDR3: CASSQDLSGYEQYF
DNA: TGCGCCAGCAGCCAAGACCTAAGCGGGTACGAGCAGTACTTC

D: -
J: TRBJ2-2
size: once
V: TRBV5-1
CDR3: CASKEYMGAGTGELFF
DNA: TGCGCCAGCAAAGAGTATATGGGGGCAGGCACCGGGGAGCTGTTTTTT

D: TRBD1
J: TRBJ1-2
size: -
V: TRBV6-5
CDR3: CASSHPGQGNYGYTF
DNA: TGTGCCAGCAGTCATCCGGGACAGGGAAACTATGGCTACACCTTC

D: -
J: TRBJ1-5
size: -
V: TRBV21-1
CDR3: CASSPRGGGYGNQPQHF
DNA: TGTGCCAGCAGCCCCCGGGGAGGGGGGTATGGCAATCAGCCCCAGCATTTT

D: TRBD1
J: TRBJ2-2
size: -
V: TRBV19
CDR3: CASSHRGLTGELFF
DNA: TGTGCCAGTAGTCACAGGGGGCTCACCGGGGAGCTGTTTTTT

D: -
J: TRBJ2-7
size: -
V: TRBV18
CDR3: CASSNTGPGPGYEQYF
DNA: TGTGCCAGCTCAAACACGGGCCCAGGCCCTGGTTACGAGCAGTACTTC

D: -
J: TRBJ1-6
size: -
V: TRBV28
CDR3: CASSLVSSYNSPLHF
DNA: TGTGCCAGCAGTCTAGTGAGCTCCTATAATTCACCCCTCCACTTT

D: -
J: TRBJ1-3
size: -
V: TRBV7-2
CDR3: CASSLVGVRSGNTIYF
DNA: TGTGCCAGCAGCTTAGTAGGGGTCCGCTCTGGAAACACCATATATTTT

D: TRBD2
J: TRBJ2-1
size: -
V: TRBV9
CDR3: CASSVLQRGLYNEQFF
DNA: TGTGCCAGCAGCGTACTCCAGCGGGGGCTATACAATGAGCAGTTCTTC

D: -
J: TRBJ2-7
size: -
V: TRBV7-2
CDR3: CASSSAGGYYEQYF
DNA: TGTGCCAGCAGCTCCGCCGGCGGATACTACGAGCAGTACTTC

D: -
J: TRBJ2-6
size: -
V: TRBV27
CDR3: CASSLFQTSGANVLTF
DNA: TGTGCCAGCAGTTTATTCCAGACCTCTGGGGCCAACGTCCTGACTTTC

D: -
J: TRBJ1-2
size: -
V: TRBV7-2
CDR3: CASSPGGLGGYTF
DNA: TGTGCCAGCAGCCCCGGGGGATTAGGGGGCTACACCTTC

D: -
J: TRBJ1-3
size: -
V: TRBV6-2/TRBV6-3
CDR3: CASSITGTGNTIYF
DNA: TGTGCCAGCAGCATAACAGGGACCGGAAACACCATATATTTT

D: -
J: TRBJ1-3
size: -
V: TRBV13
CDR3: CASSLGSGSGNTIYF
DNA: TGTGCCAGCAGCTTAGGGAGTGGGTCTGGAAACACCATATATTTT

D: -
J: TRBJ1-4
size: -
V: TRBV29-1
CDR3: CSVVNSNEKLFF
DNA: TGCAGCGTTGTAAACAGTAATGAAAAACTGTTTTTT

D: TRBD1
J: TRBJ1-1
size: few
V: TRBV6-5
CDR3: CASSSSGTGRAFF
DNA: TGTGCCAGCAGTTCCTCCGGGACAGGGCGGGCTTTCTTT

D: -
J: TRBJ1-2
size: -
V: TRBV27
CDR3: CASSWAAAGYGYTF
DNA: TGTGCCAGCAGTTGGGCGGCCGCAGGGTATGGCTACACCTTC

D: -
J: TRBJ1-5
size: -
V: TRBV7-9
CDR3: CASSLGGQPQHF
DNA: TGTGCCAGCAGCTTGGGGGGACAGCCCCAGCATTTT

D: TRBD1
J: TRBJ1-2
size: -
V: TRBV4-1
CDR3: CASSQEGDRVGVNYGYTF
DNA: TGCGCCAGCAGCCAAGAGGGGGACAGGGTTGGAGTTAACTATGGCTACACCTTC

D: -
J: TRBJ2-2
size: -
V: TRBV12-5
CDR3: CASGLVPNTGELFF
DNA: TGTGCTAGTGGTTTGGTACCGAACACCGGGGAGCTGTTTTTT

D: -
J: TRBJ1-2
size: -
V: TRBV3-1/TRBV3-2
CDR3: CASSQEAYGYTF
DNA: TGTGCCAGCAGCCAAGAAGCATATGGCTACACCTTC

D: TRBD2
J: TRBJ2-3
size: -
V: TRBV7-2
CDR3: CASSAVGGNTDTQYF
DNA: TGTGCCAGCAGCGCTGTCGGGGGGAACACAGATACGCAGTATTTT

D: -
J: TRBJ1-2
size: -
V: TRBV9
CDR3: CASSVIGGDYGYTF
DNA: TGTGCCAGCAGCGTAATTGGGGGGGACTATGGCTACACCTTC

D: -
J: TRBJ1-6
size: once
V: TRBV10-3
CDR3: CAISLTGGNSPLHF
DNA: TGTGCCATCAGCCTGACCGGGGGTAATTCACCCCTCCACTTT

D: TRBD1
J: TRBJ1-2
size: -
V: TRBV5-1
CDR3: CASSTIPGQGGYTF
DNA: TGCGCCAGCAGCACCATTCCCGGACAGGGGGGCTACACCTTC

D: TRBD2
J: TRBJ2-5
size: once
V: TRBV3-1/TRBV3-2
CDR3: CASSPTSGGQETQYF
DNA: TGTGCCAGCAGCCCGACTAGCGGGGGGCAAGAGACCCAGTACTTC

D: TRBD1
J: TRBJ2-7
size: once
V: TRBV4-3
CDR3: CASSPGQGRYEQYF
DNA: TGCGCCAGCAGCCCTGGACAGGGGCGCTACGAGCAGTACTTC

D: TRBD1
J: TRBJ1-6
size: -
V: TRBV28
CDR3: CASRPIQGQGSSPLHF
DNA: TGTGCCAGCAGACCCATCCAGGGACAGGGGAGTTCACCCCTCCACTTT

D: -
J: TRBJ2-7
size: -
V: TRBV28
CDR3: CASSFDGLSSYEQYF
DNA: TGTGCCAGCAGTTTTGATGGGCTAAGCTCCTACGAGCAGTACTTC

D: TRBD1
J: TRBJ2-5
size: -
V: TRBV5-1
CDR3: CASSVGQGGGETQYF
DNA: TGCGCCAGCAGCGTAGGACAGGGCGGTGGTGAGACCCAGTACTTC

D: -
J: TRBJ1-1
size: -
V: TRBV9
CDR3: CASSVNWGDTEAFF
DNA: TGTGCCAGCAGCGTAAATTGGGGGGATACTGAAGCTTTCTTT

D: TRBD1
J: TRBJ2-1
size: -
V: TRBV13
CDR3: CASSPSTGAGYNEQFF
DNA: TGTGCCAGCAGCCCGTCGACAGGGGCGGGTTACAATGAGCAGTTCTTC

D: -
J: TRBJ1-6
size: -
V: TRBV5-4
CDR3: CASSWDALLSPLHF
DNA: TGTGCCAGCAGCTGGGACGCATTGTTGTCACCCCTCCACTTT

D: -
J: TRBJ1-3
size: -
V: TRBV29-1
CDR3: CSAEKGGNTIYF
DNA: TGCAGCGCAGAGAAAGGAGGAAACACCATATATTTT

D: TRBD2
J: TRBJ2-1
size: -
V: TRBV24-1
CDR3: CATSPSGGYNEQFF
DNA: TGTGCCACCAGCCCTAGCGGGGGTTACAATGAGCAGTTCTTC

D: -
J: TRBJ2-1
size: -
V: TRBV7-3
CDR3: CASSLLGQGSYNEQFF
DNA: TGTGCCAGCAGCTTATTGGGACAAGGCTCCTACAATGAGCAGTTCTTC